This T cell receptor beta chain is drawn from a study of CXCR3-negative and CXCR3-positive naive CD8 T cells. The CDR3 has 12 amino acids. Germline lookup yields CDR1 MNHEY and CDR2 SMNVEV (reference sequence). Points on this clonotype: Antigen specificity is unknown.

5' RACE with UMI labels generated the TRB cDNA libraries. Reprocessing the 5' RACE reads, TCRdb reports a single entry for every CDR3 protein and omits DNA. The repertoire table contains about 92,000 distinct CDR3 sequences. Findings of the study overall: The study found that naive CXCR3-negative and CXCR3-positive cells shared TRBV-TRBJ usage, while memory cells differed. CXCR3 levels fell partly with cryopreservation; most assays relied on fresh PBMCs. It was found that naive subsets had comparable surface CD5, and TCR strength was inferred from TRB CDR3 properties. CXCR3-positive naive cells had TRB CDR3s that were more hydrophobic than CXCR3-negative naive cells had.

Naive CD8+ T lymphocytes were specified as CD45RO-CCR7+CD27+CD95-. The sample taken for sequencing was naive CXCR3+ CD8+ T cells from blood. Subset of the sample: CD45RO-CCR7+CD27+CD95- naive CD8+ T cells expressing CXCR3 (TNR3+). V and J are TRBV27 and TRBJ2-5; the D call from TCRdb, TRBD1, cannot be confirmed without DNA. This TCR derives from a human donor in good health. Some clones in this sample may be carry-over from other donors' samples. The CDR3: CATRGGGETQYF.